This entry lists 19 T cell receptor beta chains sequenced from one sample in a study of technical replicates of blood from a few donors. Profiled with immunoSEQ multiplex PCR; TCRdb holds only in-frame clones, not every one. The sample lists 55,000 to 60,000 clones; about 94% were seen once. Sequencing was performed on PBMCs. The receptor source for this set is a human donor in good health. Some clones in this sample may be carry-over from other donors' samples.

The chain links TRBV27 to TRBJ2-3; TRBD1 is a possible D gene (7 bases). This CDR3 is built from 13 residues. Germline CDR1 is MNHEY and CDR2 is SMNVEV (reference sequence). Trimming pared 5 bases from V and 4 bases from J, leaving 10 bases between. In DNA form, the CDR3 reads TGTGCCAGCAGTGGAGGGGGCCCAGATACGCAGTATTTT. Translation: CASSGGGPDTQYF.

V and J are TRBV4-3 and TRBJ2-1; a possible D gene is TRBD1 (6 bases). Trimming left V 0 bases short and J 4 bases short, with 13 bases between. This CDR3 contains 16 residues. CDR1 is LGHNA, CDR2 YSLEER, per germline. The CDR3 sequence: CASSQDRAGVYNEQFF. The CDR3 DNA follows: TGCGCCAGCAGCCAAGACCGCGCAGGGGTGTACAATGAGCAGTTCTTC.

The rearrangement links TRBV29-1 to TRBJ1-4; D is possibly TRBD1 (6 bases). This CDR3 comprises 15 residues. From germline, CDR1 is SQVTM and CDR2 ANQGSEA. Between the trimmed V and J ends, which lost 7 bases and 7 bases, there was a span of 22 bases. For the CDR3, the DNA is TGCAGCGCCAAGATCCCGACAGGAACGACTGAAAAACTGTTTTTT. Its protein is CSAKIPTGTTEKLFF.

The gene calls are TRBV19 and TRBJ1-2; D unresolved. Germline V gene sequence: CDR1 LNHDA, CDR2 SQIVND (reference sequence). The V end lost 3 bases, the J end lost 1 base, and 6 bases lay between the germline ends. The CDR3 has 13 residues. The CDR3: CASSMGLNYGYTF. CDR3 coding DNA: TGTGCCAGTAGTATGGGCCTTAACTATGGCTACACCTTC.

This chain uses TRBV6-1 with TRBJ1-2; 8 nucleotides line up with TRBD1. The germline V gene has CDR1 MNHNS and CDR2 SASEGT. The CDR3 covers 15 residues. After removal of 0 bases from V and 12 bases from J, the junction contained 12 bases not matched to a gene. The CDR3 DNA sequence: TGTGCCAGCAGTGAAGCGGGAGCAGGGGGCTCAGGAGACACCTTC. It is translated as CASSEAGAGGSGDTF.

J is TRBJ2-1 and V is TRBV12-5; TRBD1 matches at 8 bases. The CDR3 extends over 12 amino acids. The ends lost 3 bases at V and 15 bases at J; junction bases unmatched: 7. Germline-derived CDR1 and CDR2 are LGHNT and FRNRAP. The CDR3 region has the DNA TGTGCTAGTGGTTTAGGACAGGGAGATCTGTTCTTC. Its translation is CASGLGQGDLFF.

The rearrangement links TRBV6-4 to TRBJ2-1; 14 bases fit TRBD2. Unmatched junction bases numbered 3, after V lost 3 bases and J lost 8 bases. Germline lookup yields CDR1 MRHNA and CDR2 SNTAGT. This CDR3 has 15 amino acids. In DNA form, the CDR3 reads TGTGCCAGCAGTGAGACTAGCGGGGGGGCCGATGAGCAGTTCTTC. It encodes CASSETSGGADEQFF.

This chain uses TRBV4-3 with TRBJ2-1; TRBD1 might be the D (6 bases). Germline V gives CDR1 LGHNA, CDR2 YSLEER. CDR3 length: 18 amino acids. V was shortened by 0 bases and J by 7 bases, with 22 bases between the two germline ends. CDR3 sequence: CASSQEYWAGASGNEQFF. CDR3 nucleotides: TGCGCCAGCAGCCAAGAGTATTGGGCAGGGGCGTCGGGGAATGAGCAGTTCTTC.

V gene TRBV7-3 combines with J gene TRBJ1-1; D remains unclear. There are 14 residues in the CDR3. V lost 2 bases and J lost 2, with 9 bases in between. Per the germline V gene, CDR1 is SGHTA and CDR2 is FQGTGA. CDR3: CASSLGRANTEAFF. The CDR3, as DNA: TGTGCCAGCAGCTTAGGGAGGGCTAACACTGAAGCTTTCTTT. The whole variable domain, remainder taken from reference TRBV7-3 and TRBJ1-1, is GAGVSQTPSNKVTEKGKYVELRCDPISGHTALYWYRQSLGQGPEFLIYFQGTGAADDSGLPNDRFFAVRPEGSVSTLKIQRTERGDSAVYLCASSLGRANTEAFFGQGTRLTVV.

The J gene is TRBJ2-1, the V gene TRBV19, with 8 bases that match TRBD2. Trimming at V came to 5 bases and at J to 4 bases, leaving 13 bases not matched to a gene. Germline CDR1 and CDR2: LNHDA and SQIVND (reference sequence). CDR3 length: 17 residues. For the CDR3, the DNA is TGTGCCAGTAGTCCCGGGACGGTAGCGGGACTATACAATGAGCAGTTCTTC. It encodes CASSPGTVAGLYNEQFF. Filled out from reference TRBV19 and TRBJ2-1, the complete variable domain reads DGGITQSPKYLFRKEGQNVTLSCEQNLNHDAMYWYRQDPGQGLRLIYYSQIVNDFQKGDIAEGYSVSREKKESFPLTVTSAQKNPTAFYLCASSPGTVAGLYNEQFFGPGTRLTVL.

The rearrangement uses TRBV6-1 and TRBJ1-5; a weak D match, TRBD1 (5 bases). The V end was cut by 5 bases, the J end by 5 bases, with 10 bases between. The CDR3 runs to 13 residues. The germline V gene encodes CDR1 MNHNS and CDR2 SASEGT. CDR3 residues: CASSKQGDQPQHF. The CDR3 nucleotides read TGTGCCAGCAGTAAGCAGGGCGATCAGCCCCAGCATTTT.

The chain employs TRBV7-6 and TRBJ2-1, with 11 bases lining up with TRBD2. Germline CDR1 SGHVS, CDR2 FNYEAQ. This CDR3 is 16 amino acids long. Trimming cost V 5 bases and J 3 bases; bases outside gene matches: 6. The CDR3 reads CASSPGLAADYNEQFF. Written as DNA, the CDR3 is TGTGCCAGCAGCCCGGGACTAGCGGCTGACTACAATGAGCAGTTCTTC.

The chain employs TRBV7-2 and TRBJ2-2, with D perhaps matching TRBD2 (6 bases). CDR1 SGHTA and CDR2 FQGNSA come from the germline V gene. The CDR3 has 12 residues. V was trimmed by 5 bases and J by 14 bases, leaving 15 bases between them. CDR3: CASSPRGTALFF. The CDR3 DNA reads TGTGCCAGCAGCCCCCGGGGGACTGCACTGTTTTTT.

The gene calls are TRBV4-3 and TRBJ1-6; the match to TRBD1 covers 8 bases. Germline CDR1 is LGHNA and CDR2 is YSLEER. J lost 0 bases, V lost 4 bases, and 5 bases had no gene match. CDR3 length: 17 residues. CDR3 sequence reads: CASSPDRASSYNSPLHF. Written as DNA, the CDR3 is TGCGCCAGCAGCCCGGACAGGGCGAGCTCCTATAATTCACCCCTCCACTTT.

The V gene is TRBV27, the J gene TRBJ2-5; D ambiguous. This CDR3 is built from 13 residues. Germline CDR1 is MNHEY and CDR2 is SMNVEV (reference sequence). V was trimmed by 1 base and J by 5 bases, leaving 8 bases between them. The CDR3 loop reads CASSLWLGETQYF. The DNA of the CDR3 is TGTGCCAGCAGTTTATGGCTAGGTGAGACCCAGTACTTC.

J is TRBJ2-7 and V is TRBV6-1; weak D call: TRBD1 (6 bases). Germline assignment: CDR1 MNHNS and CDR2 SASEGT. The CDR3 length is 13 residues. Between the trimmed V and J ends, which lost 10 bases and 0 bases, there was a span of 13 bases. CDR3 coding DNA: TGTGCCACCCGACAGGAGAGCTCCTACGAGCAGTACTTC. Its protein is CATRQESSYEQYF.

The chain uses TRBV30 and TRBJ1-2; unclear D gene. Per germline, CDR1 GTSNPN and CDR2 SVGIG (reference sequence). This CDR3 has 15 residues. V dropped 2 bases and J dropped 3 bases, with 16 bases sitting between them. The CDR3 DNA reads as TGTGCCTGGAGTCTACCCTCCGGGTCCTACTATGGCTACACCTTC. Its protein product is CAWSLPSGSYYGYTF.

The chain recombines TRBV19 with TRBJ2-3; perhaps TRBD2 as D (5 bases). The CDR3 has 14 amino acids. The ends were cut back, 4 bases at V and 2 bases at J, with 10 bases in the middle. Germline lookup yields CDR1 LNHDA and CDR2 SQIVND (reference sequence). CDR3 protein: CASSSGLYTDTQYF. The CDR3 DNA reads TGTGCCAGTAGTAGCGGGCTATACACAGATACGCAGTATTTT.

This chain joins TRBV7-2 and TRBJ2-7; 11 nucleotides line up with TRBD2. The germline V gene has CDR1 SGHTA and CDR2 FQGNSA. The CDR3 runs to 15 residues. V dropped 3 bases and J dropped 3; count of bases not matched to a gene: 4. This CDR3 reads CASSFTGTSGYEQYF. CDR3 DNA: TGTGCCAGCAGCTTCACCGGGACTAGCGGCTACGAGCAGTACTTC. The complete variable domain, with remaining parts taken from reference TRBV7-2 and TRBJ2-7, reads GAGVSQSPSNKVTEKGKDVELRCDPISGHTALYWYRQSLGQGLEFLIYFQGNSAPDKSGLPSDRFSAERTGGSVSTLTIQRTQQEDSAVYLCASSFTGTSGYEQYFGPGTRLTVT.